In this sample, the clone carrying this TCR beta chain turned up a few times. TCRdb re-analysed the RACE reads in MiXCR, keeping a single row per CDR3 protein. The repertoire has around 71,000 distinct CDR3 sequences, around 10% of them found once; the top ten carry over 3%. Time point of the sample: patch test 1, 2 weeks after DPC sensitization. The treatment here: therapeutic diphenylcyclopropenone sensitization with weekly scalp DPC. Each donor was an alopecia patient between 18 and 70 years of age who qualified for DPC. Total RNA was extracted from unfractionated whole blood. The sample belongs to a study of human T cells and chemical hapten exposure. Study-level information: Patients, predominantly female, presented with alopecia areata, totalis or universalis. From small differences in pooled library volume came most of the variation in per-sample TCR yields.

Trimming stripped 4 bases from V and 0 bases from J, with 10 bases between. The CDR3 loop spans 14 amino acids. Germline CDR1 and CDR2: MNHEY and SMNVEV (reference sequence). The rearrangement uses TRBV27 and TRBJ2-7, with no clear D. The source material was whole blood, sampled in connection with sensitization to the hapten diphenylcyclopropenone (DPC). This sequence originates from a woman in her 40s with alopecia areata. Some clones in this sample may be carry-over from other donors' samples. This chain's CDR3 is CASSSLPNSYEQYF. The CDR3 DNA reads as TGTGCCAGCAGTTCCCTCCCCAACTCCTACGAGCAGTACTTC.